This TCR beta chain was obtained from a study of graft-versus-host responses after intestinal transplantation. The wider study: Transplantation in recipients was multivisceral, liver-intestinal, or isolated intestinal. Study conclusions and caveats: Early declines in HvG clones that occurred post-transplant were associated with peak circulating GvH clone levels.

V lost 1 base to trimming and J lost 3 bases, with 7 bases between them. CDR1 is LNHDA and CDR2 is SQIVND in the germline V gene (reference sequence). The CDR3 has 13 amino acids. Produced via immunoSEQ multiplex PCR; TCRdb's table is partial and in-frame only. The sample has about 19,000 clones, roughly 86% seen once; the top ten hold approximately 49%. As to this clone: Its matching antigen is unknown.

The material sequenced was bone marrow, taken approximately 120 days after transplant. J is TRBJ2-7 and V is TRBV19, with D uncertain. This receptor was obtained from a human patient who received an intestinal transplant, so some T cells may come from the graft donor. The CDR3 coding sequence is TGTGCCAGTAGTATAGGGCGTGACTACGAGCAGTACTTC. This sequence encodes CASSIGRDYEQYF. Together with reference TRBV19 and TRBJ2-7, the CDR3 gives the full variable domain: DGGITQSPKYLFRKEGQNVTLSCEQNLNHDAMYWYRQDPGQGLRLIYYSQIVNDFQKGDIAEGYSVSREKKESFPLTVTSAQKNPTAFYLCASSIGRDYEQYFGPGTRLTVT.